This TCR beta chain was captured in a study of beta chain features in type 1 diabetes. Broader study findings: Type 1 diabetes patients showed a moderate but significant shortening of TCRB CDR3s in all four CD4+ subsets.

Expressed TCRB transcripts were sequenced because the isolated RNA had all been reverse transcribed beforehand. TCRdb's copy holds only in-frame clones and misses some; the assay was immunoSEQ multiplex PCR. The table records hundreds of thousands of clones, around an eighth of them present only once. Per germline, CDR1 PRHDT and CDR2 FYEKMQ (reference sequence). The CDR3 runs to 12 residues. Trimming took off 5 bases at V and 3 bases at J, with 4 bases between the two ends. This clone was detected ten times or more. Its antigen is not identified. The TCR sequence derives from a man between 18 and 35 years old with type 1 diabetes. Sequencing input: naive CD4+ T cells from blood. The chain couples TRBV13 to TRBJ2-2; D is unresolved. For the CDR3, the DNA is TGTGCCAGCAGCCCCGACACCGGGGAGCTGTTTTTT. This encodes CASSPDTGELFF.